The 9 T cell receptor beta chains below all came from one sample that was sequenced in a study of blood T cell repertoires in COVID-19. TCRdb keeps only in-frame clones here, not all; method: immunoSEQ multiplex PCR. This table has tens of thousands of clones, 75% to 90% appearing once. The sample was peripheral blood. These receptors were obtained from a man over 45 with active or convalescent COVID-19.

This clone was recorded only once. The rearrangement uses TRBV5-1 and TRBJ2-1; maybe TRBD1 (6 bases). Trimming stripped 7 bases from V and 6 bases from J, with 17 bases between. The V gene's germline CDR1 is SGHRS and CDR2 YFSETQ. CDR3 length equals 14 residues. The DNA of the CDR3 is TGCGCCAGCGGTGGCGTGGGGGCAGGCAATGAGCAGTTCTTC. Its protein product is CASGGVGAGNEQFF.

The rearrangement links TRBV28 to TRBJ2-1, with 9 bases lining up with TRBD1. V shed 3 bases, J shed 8 bases, and the junction held 14 bases outside the gene matches. Germline-derived CDR1 and CDR2 are MDHEN and SYDVKM. CDR3 size: 17 residues. CDR3 residues: CASSFSAPGQGRDEQFF. The CDR3 DNA sequence: TGTGCCAGCAGTTTTTCAGCCCCGGGACAGGGTAGGGATGAGCAGTTCTTC.

The V call is TRBV3-1 (or the pseudogene TRBV3-2), the J call TRBJ2-3, with 12 bases matching TRBD2. Trimming cost V 1 base and J 5 bases; bases outside gene matches: 10. The CDR3 spans 18 residues. Germline CDR1 and CDR2: LGHDT and YNNKEL (reference sequence). The chain's CDR3 is CASSQGTSGERAGDTQYF. The CDR3 nucleotides read TGTGCCAGCAGCCAAGGGACTAGCGGGGAAAGAGCGGGAGATACGCAGTATTTT.

The rearrangement links TRBV3-1 (or the pseudogene TRBV3-2) to TRBJ2-5; TRBD1 matches 9 bases. The J segment lost 2 bases and the V segment lost 2 bases, leaving 3 bases of the junction unmatched. This CDR3 is 15 amino acids long. Germline CDR1 is LGHDT and CDR2 is YNNKEL (reference sequence). CDR3 residues: CASSQSGQGQETQYF. The CDR3 region has the DNA TGTGCCAGCAGCCAAAGCGGACAGGGGCAAGAGACCCAGTACTTC.

V is TRBV19 and J is TRBJ2-6; no firm D call. The length of the CDR3 is 13 residues. The germline gives CDR1 LNHDA, CDR2 SQIVND (reference sequence). The V gene lost 8 bases and the J gene lost 1 base, with 6 bases spanning the gap. CDR3 residues: CASRLSGANVLTF. The CDR3 nucleotides are TGTGCCAGTCGACTTTCTGGGGCCAACGTCCTGACTTTC.

This chain connects TRBV6-5 to TRBJ2-5; TRBD2 might be the D (6 bases). Germline V gene sequence: CDR1 MNHEY, CDR2 SVGAGI. Trimming left V 10 bases short and J 1 base short, with 16 bases between. The CDR3 covers 14 residues. The CDR3 DNA reads as TGTGCCACCGGGGCGACTAGTGGCCAAGAGACCCAGTACTTC. This sequence encodes CATGATSGQETQYF.

This clone was counted between two and nine times. The rearrangement joins TRBV5-5 to TRBJ2-1; a possible D gene is TRBD1 (5 bases). The germline CDR1 and CDR2 sequences are SGHKS and YYEKEE (reference sequence). The CDR3 is made up of 14 amino acids. V lost 6 bases and J 10 bases, leaving 20 bases between the germline ends. The CDR3 is CASTSLYVDREQFF. CDR3 DNA sequence: TGTGCCAGCACCAGCTTATACGTAGACAGAGAGCAGTTCTTC.

The chain carries TRBV5-5 and TRBJ2-7; possible D gene TRBD2, 6 bases. CDR3 length equals 17 residues. The V end was cut by 2 bases, the J end by 2 bases, with 20 bases between. The germline CDR1 and CDR2 sequences are SGHKS and YYEKEE (reference sequence). Here the CDR3 DNA reads TGTGCCAGCAGCTTAACCGGGACTCCCTACGCCCCCTACGAGCAGTACTTC. Its protein is CASSLTGTPYAPYEQYF.

V gene TRBV9 combines with J gene TRBJ2-2; 8 nucleotides line up with TRBD2. This CDR3 is 19 amino acids long. Germline lookup yields CDR1 SGDLS and CDR2 YYNGEE. The J segment lost 1 base and the V segment lost 0 bases, leaving 11 bases of the junction unmatched. This CDR3 is CASSVESSGGPGNTGELFF. As DNA, the CDR3 is TGTGCCAGCAGCGTAGAGTCTTCGGGAGGGCCGGGGAACACCGGGGAGCTGTTTTTT.